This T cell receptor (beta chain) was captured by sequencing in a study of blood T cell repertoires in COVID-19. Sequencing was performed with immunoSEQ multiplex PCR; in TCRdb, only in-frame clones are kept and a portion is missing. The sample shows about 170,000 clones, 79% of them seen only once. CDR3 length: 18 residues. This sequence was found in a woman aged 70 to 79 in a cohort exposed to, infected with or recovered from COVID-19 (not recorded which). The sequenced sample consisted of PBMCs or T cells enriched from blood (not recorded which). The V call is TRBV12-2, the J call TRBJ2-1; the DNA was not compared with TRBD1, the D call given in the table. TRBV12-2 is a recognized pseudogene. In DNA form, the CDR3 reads TGTGCAAGTCGCCCAAGTCCACAGGGGGCAGGGTCCTACAATGAGCAGTTCTTC. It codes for CASRPSPQGAGSYNEQFF.